This T cell receptor (beta chain) comes out of a study of blood T cell repertoires in COVID-19. Germline lookup yields CDR1 DFQATT and CDR2 SNEGSKA (reference sequence). This CDR3 contains 12 residues. The V gene lost 3 bases and the J gene lost 6 bases, with 9 bases spanning the gap. The protocol was immunoSEQ multiplex PCR, while the TCRdb copy is restricted to in-frame clones and leaves out a portion. This table holds about 260,000 clones, 65% to 90% found once. The sequenced sample was peripheral blood. The clonotype originates from a man between 25 and 39 years old with active or convalescent COVID-19. V usage is TRBV20-1 and J usage is TRBJ2-1; tentatively, D is TRBD2 (5 bases). Written as DNA, the CDR3 is TGCAGTGCTAGTGGGGAGCTCAATGAGCAGTTCTTC. Its protein product is CSASGELNEQFF.